This TCR beta chain was documented in a study of T cells in Graves' hyperthyroidism and ophthalmopathy. This clonotype has only a few counts. Antigen: not known. Findings and caveats of the study: In validation, the model predicted ophthalmopathy. These predictions came a median about 6.5 months before onset.

Uncontrolled infections, other autoimmune diseases, pregnancy or lactation led to exclusion of patients. Template material for amplifying TCR beta CDR3 regions consisted of RNA transcripts. The HTBI set primed first-round TCR CDR3 RT-PCR. MiXCR was run by TCRdb on the multiplex PCR reads, yielding one entry per CDR3 protein. The repertoire holds about 600,000 distinct CDR3 sequences, around 14% seen once, with roughly 7% in the top ten. Germline CDR1 MGHRA, CDR2 YSYEKL. This CDR3 has 17 amino acids. Trimming removed 3 bases at V and 0 bases at J, with 17 bases between. The V call is TRBV4-1, the J call TRBJ2-5; D might be TRBD1 or TRBD2, each matching 5 bases. The sequence was obtained from a woman aged 18-29 years with Graves' ophthalmopathy. Input material: blood. The CDR3 loop is CASSQGGRGLHQETQYF. CDR3 coding DNA: TGCGCCAGCAGCCAGGGTGGACGGGGCCTACACCAAGAGACCCAGTACTTC.